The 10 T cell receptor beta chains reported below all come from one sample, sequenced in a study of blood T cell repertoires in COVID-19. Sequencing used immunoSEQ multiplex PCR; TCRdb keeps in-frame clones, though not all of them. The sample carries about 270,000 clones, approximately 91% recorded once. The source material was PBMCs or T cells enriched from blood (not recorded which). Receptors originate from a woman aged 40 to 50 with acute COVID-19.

In nucleotides, the CDR3 is TGTGCCAGCACCCGACATAGCGGGAGTTACAATGAGCAGTTCTTC. It is translated as CASTRHSGSYNEQFF. V usage is TRBV27 and J usage is TRBJ2-1; 9 bases fit TRBD2. CDR3 size: 15 residues. Germline assignment: CDR1 MNHEY and CDR2 SMNVEV (reference sequence). Losses at the gene ends were 7 bases for V and 4 bases for J; bases not matched to a gene: 8.

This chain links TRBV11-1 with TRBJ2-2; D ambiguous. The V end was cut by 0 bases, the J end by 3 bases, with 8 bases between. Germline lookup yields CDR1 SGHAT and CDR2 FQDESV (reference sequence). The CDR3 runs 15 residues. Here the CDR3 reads CASSLAGPYTGELFF. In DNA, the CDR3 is TGTGCCAGCAGCTTAGCTGGCCCTTACACCGGGGAGCTGTTTTTT.

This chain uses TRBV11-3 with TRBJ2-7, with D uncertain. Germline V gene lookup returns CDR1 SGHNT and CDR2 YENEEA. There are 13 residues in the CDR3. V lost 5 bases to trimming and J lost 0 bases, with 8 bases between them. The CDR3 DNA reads TGTGCCAGCAGCAAGCGTGACTCCTACGAGCAGTACTTC. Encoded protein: CASSKRDSYEQYF.

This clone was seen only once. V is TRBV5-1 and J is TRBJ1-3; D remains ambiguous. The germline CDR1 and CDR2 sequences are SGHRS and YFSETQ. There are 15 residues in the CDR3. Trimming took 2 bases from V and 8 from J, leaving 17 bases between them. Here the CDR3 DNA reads TGCGCCAGCAGCTTACAATCCGCCGCCGGGGACACCATATATTTT. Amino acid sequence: CASSLQSAAGDTIYF.

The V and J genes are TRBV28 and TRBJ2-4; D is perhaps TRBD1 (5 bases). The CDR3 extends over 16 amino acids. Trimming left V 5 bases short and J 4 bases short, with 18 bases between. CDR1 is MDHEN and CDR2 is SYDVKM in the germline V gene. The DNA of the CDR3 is TGTGCCAGCAGTAATACTGGACGGACACTTAAAAACATTCAGTACTTC. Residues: CASSNTGRTLKNIQYF.

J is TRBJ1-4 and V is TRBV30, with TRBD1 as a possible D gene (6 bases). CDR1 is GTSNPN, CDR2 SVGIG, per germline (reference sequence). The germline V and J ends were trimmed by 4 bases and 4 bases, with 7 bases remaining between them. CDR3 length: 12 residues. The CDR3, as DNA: TGTGCCTGGACAGGGGATAATGAAAAACTGTTTTTT. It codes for CAWTGDNEKLFF.

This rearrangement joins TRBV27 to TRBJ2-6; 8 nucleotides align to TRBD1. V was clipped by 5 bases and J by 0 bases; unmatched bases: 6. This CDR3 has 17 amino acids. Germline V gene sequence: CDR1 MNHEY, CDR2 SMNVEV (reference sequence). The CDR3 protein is CASSTHRGTSGANVLTF. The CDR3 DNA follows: TGTGCCAGCAGTACCCACAGGGGGACCTCTGGGGCCAACGTCCTGACTTTC. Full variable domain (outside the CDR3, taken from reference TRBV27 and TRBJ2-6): EAQVTQNPRYLITVTGKKLTVTCSQNMNHEYMSWYRQDPGLGLRQIYYSMNVEVTDKGDVPEGYKVSRKEKRNFPLILESPSPNQTSLYFCASSTHRGTSGANVLTFGAGSRLTVL.

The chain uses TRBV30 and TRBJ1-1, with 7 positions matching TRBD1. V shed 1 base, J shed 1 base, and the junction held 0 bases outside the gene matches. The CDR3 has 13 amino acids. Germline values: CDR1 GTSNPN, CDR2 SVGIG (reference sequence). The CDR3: CAWSEGANTEAFF. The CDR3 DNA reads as TGTGCCTGGAGTGAGGGGGCGAACACTGAAGCTTTCTTT.

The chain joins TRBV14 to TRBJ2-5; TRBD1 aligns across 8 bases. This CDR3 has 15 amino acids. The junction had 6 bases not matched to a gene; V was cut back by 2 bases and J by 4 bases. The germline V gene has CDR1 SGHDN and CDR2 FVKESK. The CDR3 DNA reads TGTGCCAGCAGCCAAACCCAGGGGGCTCGAGAGACCCAGTACTTC. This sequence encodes CASSQTQGARETQYF.

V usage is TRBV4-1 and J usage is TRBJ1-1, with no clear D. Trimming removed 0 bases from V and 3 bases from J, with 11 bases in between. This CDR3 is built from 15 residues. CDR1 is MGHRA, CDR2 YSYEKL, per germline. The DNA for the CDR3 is TGCGCCAGCAGCCAAGAAGAGTTTTTGTACACTGAAGCTTTCTTT. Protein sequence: CASSQEEFLYTEAFF.